Shown below are 19 T cell receptor beta chains from a single sample sequenced in a study of cytomegalovirus exposure and HLA in healthy donors. Measured with immunoSEQ multiplex PCR; TCRdb has only the in-frame clones, and not every one. The repertoire holds fewer than 300,000 clones, with 70% to 90% as singletons. Sequencing was performed on PBMCs. The receptor set was obtained from a woman aged 18-29 years in good health and CMV-seronegative.

V usage is TRBV28 and J usage is TRBJ1-1; TRBD1 aligns across 7 bases. V lost 6 bases to trimming and J lost 4 bases; unmatched junction nucleotides: 11. CDR1 is MDHEN, CDR2 SYDVKM, per germline. CDR3 length equals 15 residues. CDR3: CASSRLRSGGTEAFF. CDR3 bases: TGTGCCAGCAGCCGTCTAAGATCAGGGGGCACTGAAGCTTTCTTT.

This clone is a singleton in its sample. This chain connects TRBV5-1 to TRBJ1-4; D ambiguous. The germline V and J ends were trimmed by 7 bases and 2 bases, with 12 bases remaining between them. Germline V gene lookup returns CDR1 SGHRS and CDR2 YFSETQ. The length of the CDR3 is 14 residues. The CDR3 here is CASASGQTNEKLFF. The CDR3 nucleotides read TGCGCCAGCGCTAGCGGGCAGACTAATGAAAAACTGTTTTTT.

The V and J genes are TRBV9 and TRBJ2-6; no definite D call. The length of the CDR3 is 18 residues. Germline V gene sequence: CDR1 SGDLS, CDR2 YYNGEE. Trimming took 0 bases from V and 1 from J, leaving 14 bases between them. DNA for the CDR3: TGTGCCAGCAGCGTAGCCTTCGGGTCCGGTTCTGGGGCCAACGTCCTGACTTTC. Residues: CASSVAFGSGSGANVLTF.

The CDR3 spells CASSLAGAWGYTF. The CDR3, as DNA: TGTGCCAGCAGTTTAGCGGGGGCGTGGGGCTACACCTTC. The chain couples TRBV27 to TRBJ1-2; D possibly corresponds to TRBD1 (6 bases). Trimming stripped 2 bases from V and 8 bases from J, with 12 bases between. This CDR3 is built from 13 residues. Germline loops: CDR1 MNHEY, CDR2 SMNVEV (reference sequence).

This sequence joins TRBV30 and TRBJ1-2; TRBD1 matches at 8 bases. Germline V gene sequence: CDR1 GTSNPN, CDR2 SVGIG (reference sequence). After removal of 2 bases from V and 8 bases from J, the junction contained 7 bases not matched to a gene. The CDR3 length is 13 residues. The CDR3 here is CAWSTTGDRGYTF. The CDR3 DNA reads TGTGCCTGGAGTACGACAGGGGACCGGGGCTACACCTTC.

Only one count was recorded for this clone. The rearrangement links TRBV28 to TRBJ1-2, with 9 positions matching TRBD1. This CDR3 is 15 amino acids long. Germline CDR1 MDHEN, CDR2 SYDVKM. V trimming: 5 bases; J trimming: 8 bases; junction bases outside the gene matches: 12. The CDR3 DNA is TGTGCCAGCAGTATGGACAGGGGTCCACGTGGAGGCTACACCTTC. This gives the protein CASSMDRGPRGGYTF.

The rearrangement joins TRBV2 to TRBJ2-7, with 8 bases lining up with TRBD1. V was pared by 5 bases and J by 2 bases, with 8 bases of the junction left unmatched. Germline V lookup: CDR1 SNHLY, CDR2 FYNNEI. This CDR3 spans 15 amino acids. CDR3 amino acids: CASSRDRGETYEQYF. The CDR3, as DNA: TGTGCCAGCAGTCGCGACAGGGGCGAAACCTACGAGCAGTACTTC.

V and J are TRBV7-2 and TRBJ1-1; 7 nucleotides agree with TRBD1. Germline loops: CDR1 SGHTA, CDR2 FQGNSA. The CDR3 has 15 amino acids. J was trimmed by 1 base and V by 6 bases; bases with no gene match: 8. The CDR3 sequence: CASSPTGAKNTEAFF. Written as DNA, the CDR3 is TGTGCCAGCAGTCCCACAGGGGCGAAGAACACTGAAGCTTTCTTT.

This clone came up once. V gene TRBV11-2 combines with J gene TRBJ2-7, with TRBD1 matching over 7 bases. The CDR3 loop spans 14 amino acids. The germline gives CDR1 SGHAT, CDR2 FQNNGV. With V trimmed by 2 bases and J by 5 bases, 6 bases remained unmatched. In DNA form, the CDR3 reads TGTGCCAGCAGCTTATTCGACAGGGCCGACGAGCAGTACTTC. Amino acids: CASSLFDRADEQYF.

DNA for the CDR3: TGTGCCAGCAGACCCCGACAGGGACGTTACAATGAGCAGTTCTTC. Its protein product is CASRPRQGRYNEQFF. The V gene is TRBV6-5, the J gene TRBJ2-1; 7 bases align to TRBD1. The V segment lost 6 bases and the J segment 4 bases; nucleotides outside the gene matches: 9. The CDR3 extends over 15 amino acids. Germline V gives CDR1 MNHEY, CDR2 SVGAGI.

The CDR3 nucleotides are TGTGCCAGCAGCGTGCAAGCGGCTCCTAGCACAGATACGCAGTATTTT. It is translated as CASSVQAAPSTDTQYF. V usage is TRBV9 and J usage is TRBJ2-3; possibly TRBD2 for D (5 bases). CDR1 is SGDLS and CDR2 is YYNGEE in the germline V gene. Trimming pared 2 bases from V and 0 bases from J, leaving 13 bases between. The CDR3 is 16 residues long. Based on the CDR3 plus reference TRBV9 and TRBJ2-3, the full variable domain is DSGVTQTPKHLITATGQRVTLRCSPRSGDLSVYWYQQSLDQGLQFLIQYYNGEERAKGNILERFSAQQFPDLHSELNLSSLELGDSALYFCASSVQAAPSTDTQYFGPGTRLTVL.

The chain combines TRBV29-1 with TRBJ1-2, with 7 positions matching TRBD1. J gave up 0 bases and V 6 bases, and 4 bases lay outside the gene matches. The germline V gene encodes CDR1 SQVTM and CDR2 ANQGSEA. This CDR3 is 13 amino acids long. CDR3 protein: CSVHRGPNYGYTF. Written as DNA, the CDR3 is TGCAGCGTCCACAGGGGCCCTAACTATGGCTACACCTTC.

The chain couples TRBV6-6 to TRBJ2-7; 9 bases are a match to TRBD2. V trimming: 6 bases; J trimming: 6 bases; junction bases outside the gene matches: 9. Germline lookup yields CDR1 MNHNY and CDR2 SVGAGI (reference sequence). The CDR3 is made up of 14 amino acids. The CDR3 here is CASSPGLALSEQYF. The CDR3 DNA sequence: TGTGCCAGCAGCCCGGGACTAGCTTTATCCGAGCAGTACTTC.

V is TRBV10-2 and J is TRBJ2-1; TRBD2 matches at 7 bases. V lost 6 bases, J lost 7 bases, and 9 bases stayed unmatched. From germline, CDR1 is WSHSY and CDR2 SAAADI. The CDR3 sequence is 14 residues long. The CDR3 sequence: CASRGTTRRNEQFF. In DNA form, the CDR3 reads TGCGCCAGCAGAGGGACTACAAGGCGGAATGAGCAGTTCTTC.

The rearrangement links TRBV27 to TRBJ2-3; TRBD2 might be the D (6 bases). The CDR3 runs 15 residues. V gave up 5 bases and J gave up 3 bases, with 15 bases separating them. Germline values: CDR1 MNHEY, CDR2 SMNVEV (reference sequence). Here the CDR3 reads CASSGGTGVTDTQYF. The CDR3, as DNA: TGTGCCAGCAGTGGCGGGACGGGGGTAACAGATACGCAGTATTTT.

The rearrangement joins TRBV6-1 to TRBJ2-7; no reliable D call. This CDR3 spans 14 amino acids. The V gene's germline CDR1 is MNHNS and CDR2 SASEGT. V lost 1 base and J 2 bases, leaving 9 bases between the germline ends. In nucleotides, the CDR3 is TGTGCCAGCAGTGAAGGCTACGGTCCCTACGAGCAGTACTTC. Translation: CASSEGYGPYEQYF.

The chain has TRBV7-3 and TRBJ2-1, with a tentative D call TRBD2 (5 bases). With 0 bases removed from V and 4 bases from J, the gap between germline ends came to 16 bases. Germline V gene lookup returns CDR1 SGHTA and CDR2 FQGTGA. This CDR3 comprises 17 residues. CDR3 coding DNA: TGTGCCAGCAGCTTAACTAGCGCCCAACGAAATTACAATGAGCAGTTCTTC. As protein: CASSLTSAQRNYNEQFF. Full variable domain (remainder filled in from reference TRBV7-3 and TRBJ2-1): GAGVSQTPSNKVTEKGKYVELRCDPISGHTALYWYRQSLGQGPEFLIYFQGTGAADDSGLPNDRFFAVRPEGSVSTLKIQRTERGDSAVYLCASSLTSAQRNYNEQFFGPGTRLTVL.

V usage is TRBV9 and J usage is TRBJ1-2; D possibly corresponds to TRBD1 (6 bases). The germline gives CDR1 SGDLS, CDR2 YYNGEE. The CDR3 is 14 amino acids. Trimming took off 4 bases at V and 1 base at J, with 11 bases between the two ends. The CDR3: CASSLNRVNYGYTF. The CDR3 DNA reads TGTGCCAGCAGCTTAAACAGGGTTAACTATGGCTACACCTTC.

This clone was recorded once. This chain joins TRBV5-6 and TRBJ2-2; the D is unclear. Per the germline V gene, CDR1 is SGHDT and CDR2 is YYEEEE. The V end lost 4 bases, the J end lost 4 bases, and 14 bases lay between the germline ends. The CDR3 loop spans 15 amino acids. CDR3 sequence reads: CASSPRSGFTGELFF. The CDR3 coding sequence is TGTGCCAGCAGCCCCCGGTCGGGTTTCACCGGGGAGCTGTTTTTT.